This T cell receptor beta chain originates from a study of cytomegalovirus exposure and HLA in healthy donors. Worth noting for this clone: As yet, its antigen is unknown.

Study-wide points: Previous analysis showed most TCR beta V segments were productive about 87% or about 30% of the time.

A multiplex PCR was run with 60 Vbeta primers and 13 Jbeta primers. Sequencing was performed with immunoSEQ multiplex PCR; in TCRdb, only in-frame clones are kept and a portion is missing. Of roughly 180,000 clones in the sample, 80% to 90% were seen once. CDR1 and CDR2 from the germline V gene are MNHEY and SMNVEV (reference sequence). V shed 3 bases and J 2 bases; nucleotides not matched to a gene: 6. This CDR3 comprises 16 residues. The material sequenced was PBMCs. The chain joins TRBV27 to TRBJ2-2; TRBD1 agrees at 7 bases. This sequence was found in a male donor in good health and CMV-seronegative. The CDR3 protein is CASSFRGSRNTGELFF. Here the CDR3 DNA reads TGTGCCAGCAGTTTCAGGGGGAGCCGCAACACCGGGGAGCTGTTTTTT.